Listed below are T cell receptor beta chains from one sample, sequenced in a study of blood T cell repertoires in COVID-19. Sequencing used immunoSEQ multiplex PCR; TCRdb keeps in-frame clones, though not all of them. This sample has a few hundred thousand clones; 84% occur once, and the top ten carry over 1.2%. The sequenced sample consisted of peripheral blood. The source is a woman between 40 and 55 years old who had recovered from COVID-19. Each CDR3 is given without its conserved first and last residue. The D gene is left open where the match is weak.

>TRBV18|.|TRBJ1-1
ASSPVEGNTEAF
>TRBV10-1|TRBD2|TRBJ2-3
ASSGGAHSQY
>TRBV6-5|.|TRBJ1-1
ASSLGGPNTEAF
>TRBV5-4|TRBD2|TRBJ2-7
ASSLGGLALLEQY
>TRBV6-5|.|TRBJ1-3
ASKPDTSGNTIY
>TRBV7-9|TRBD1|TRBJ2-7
ASSNTKRPGQGPPEQY
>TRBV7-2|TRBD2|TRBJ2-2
ASSLDPGGNTGELF
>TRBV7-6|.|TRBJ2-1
ASSLGAGAYNEQF
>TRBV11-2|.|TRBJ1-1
ASSRPRGTMNTEAF
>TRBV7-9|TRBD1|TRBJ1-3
ASSSPGGASGNTIY
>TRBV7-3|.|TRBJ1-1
ASSVAGNTEAF
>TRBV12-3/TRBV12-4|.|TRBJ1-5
AGRGPGNQPQH
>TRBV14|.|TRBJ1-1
ASSQGGAFEAF
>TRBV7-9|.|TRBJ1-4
ASSLALAGDEKLF
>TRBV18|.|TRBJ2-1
ASSPGATALGYNEQF
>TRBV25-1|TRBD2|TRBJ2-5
ASSELAGDSQETQY
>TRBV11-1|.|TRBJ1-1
ASSTTGVPEAF
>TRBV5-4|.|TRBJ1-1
ASSPVRANTEAF
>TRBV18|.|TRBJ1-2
ASSPWGIAAGAMVRGYT
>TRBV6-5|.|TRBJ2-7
ASSYSASTPYEQY
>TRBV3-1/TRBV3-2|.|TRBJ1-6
ASSQGGADHSPLH
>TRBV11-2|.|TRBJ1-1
ASSLRNTEAF
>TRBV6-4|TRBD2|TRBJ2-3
ASSTSDRTDTQY
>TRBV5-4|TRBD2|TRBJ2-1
ASRGAGGLYNEQF
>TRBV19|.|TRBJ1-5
ASSIGVIGAGPSNQPQH
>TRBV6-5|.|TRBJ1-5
ASSTAYSNQPQH
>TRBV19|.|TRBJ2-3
ASRNLADTPDTQY
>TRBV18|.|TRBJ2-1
ASSTVMRGPYNEQF
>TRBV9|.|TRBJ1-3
ASSVDVGSSGNTIY
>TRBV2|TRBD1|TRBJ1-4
ASRQGAVEKLF
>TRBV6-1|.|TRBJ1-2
ASSEVVQGSGYT
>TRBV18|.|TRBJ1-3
ASSPTQASGNTIY
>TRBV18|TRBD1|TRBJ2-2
ASSSGQASAGELF
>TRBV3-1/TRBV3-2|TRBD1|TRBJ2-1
ASSQTGTGVYNEQF
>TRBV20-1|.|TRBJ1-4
SASANMRKLF